The 3 T cell receptor beta chains presented below share a single source sample, sequenced in a study of shared clonotypes between healthy human individuals. Profiling relied on immunoSEQ multiplex PCR, and the TCRdb table lists in-frame clones only, not all of them. The profile shows 400,000 to 600,000 clones, about 76% of them singletons. Material: PBMCs. These receptors originate from a woman aged 40 to 50 in good health. Some clones in this sample may be carry-over from other donors' samples.

The V and J genes are TRBV9 and TRBJ2-7; TRBD1 agrees at 11 bases. The germline V gene encodes CDR1 SGDLS and CDR2 YYNGEE. CDR3 length: 16 amino acids. The V segment lost 5 bases and the J segment 4 bases; nucleotides outside the gene matches: 11. The CDR3 region is CASSLTPGQGGYEQYF. The CDR3 DNA reads TGTGCCAGCAGTCTAACACCGGGACAGGGGGGTTACGAGCAGTACTTC. Variable domain in full (rest from reference TRBV9 and TRBJ2-7): DSGVTQTPKHLITATGQRVTLRCSPRSGDLSVYWYQQSLDQGLQFLIQYYNGEERAKGNILERFSAQQFPDLHSELNLSSLELGDSALYFCASSLTPGQGGYEQYFGPGTRLTVT.

This clone was recorded only once. This chain's CDR3 is CAISESMWDRGRTEAFF. DNA of the CDR3: TGTGCCATCAGTGAGTCAATGTGGGACAGGGGGCGGACTGAAGCTTTCTTT. This chain connects TRBV10-3 to TRBJ1-1; TRBD1 matches 12 bases. The germline CDR1 and CDR2 sequences are ENHRY and SYGVKD. CDR3 length: 17 residues. V was pared by 0 bases and J by 5 bases, with 7 bases of the junction left unmatched.

CDR3 sequence: CATSRNRNNYGYTF. In nucleotides, the CDR3 is TGTGCCACCAGTCGTAACAGGAACAACTATGGCTACACCTTC. The chain recombines TRBV15 with TRBJ1-2; TRBD1 might be the D (5 bases). Trimming left V 6 bases short and J 2 bases short, with 13 bases between. The length of the CDR3 is 14 residues. Germline V lookup: CDR1 LNHNV, CDR2 YYDKDF (reference sequence).